A single sample is the source of the 10 T cell receptor beta chains below, sequenced in a study of CXCR3-negative and CXCR3-positive naive CD8 T cells. Study-wide results and caveats: In CXCR3-positive naive cells, the TRB CDR3s were more hydrophobic than in CXCR3-negative naive cells.

No antigen is known for these receptors. The TRB libraries of cDNA were built by UMI-labeled 5' RACE. TCRdb re-called the 5' RACE reads; every CDR3 protein appears as one record, without DNA. There are tens of thousands of distinct CDR3 sequences in the sample, with 0.6% to 0.7% held by the top ten. The sequenced sample consisted of naive CXCR3+ CD8+ T cells from blood. Subset meaning: CD45RO-CCR7+CD27+CD95- naive CD8+ T cells expressing CXCR3 (TNR3+). Receptors originate from a human donor in good health. Some clones in this sample may be carry-over from other donors' samples.

V and J are TRBV13 and TRBJ2-7; no DNA is available, so the TRBD1 call from TCRdb remains unchecked. Germline-derived CDR1 and CDR2 are PRHDT and FYEKMQ (reference sequence). This CDR3 contains 12 residues. CDR3 amino acids: CASSLWGYEQYF.

This chain links TRBV28 with TRBJ1-1; TCRdb's assignment of TRBD1 cannot be checked, as there is no DNA. CDR1 is MDHEN, CDR2 SYDVKM, per germline. The length of the CDR3 is 17 residues. This chain's CDR3 is CASSPRQGPPFIPEAFF.

V and J are TRBV12-3 or TRBV12-4 and TRBJ2-5; TCRdb selects TRBD1, and the lack of DNA leaves this call unchecked. This CDR3 has 15 residues. This CDR3 reads CASSFGGTYQETQYF.

The CDR3 region is CASTKGQTSTEAFF. The rearrangement links TRBV21-1 to TRBJ1-1; TCRdb selects TRBD1, and the lack of DNA leaves this call unchecked. TRBV21-1 counts as a pseudogene. This CDR3 is built from 14 residues.

The rearrangement links TRBV6-2 or TRBV6-3 to TRBJ2-1; checking the TCRdb D call of TRBD2 is not possible without DNA. Germline V CDR1 and CDR2: MNHEY, SVGEGT. CDR3 length: 15 residues. This CDR3 is CASTLTSGGADEQFF.

This sequence joins TRBV28 and TRBJ1-5; the D gene TCRdb calls, TRBD1, cannot be checked with no DNA. Germline V gene lookup returns CDR1 MDHEN and CDR2 SYDVKM. The CDR3 has 14 residues. The CDR3 loop reads CASSPDRNNQPQHF. The full variable domain, rest sourced from reference TRBV28 and TRBJ1-5, is DVKVTQSSRYLVKRTGEKVFLECVQDMDHENMFWYRQDPGLGLRLIYFSYDVKMKEKGDIPEGYSVSREKKERFSLILESASTNQTSMYLCASSPDRNNQPQHFGDGTRLSIL.

The rearrangement joins TRBV15 to TRBJ2-6; the D gene TCRdb calls, TRBD1, cannot be checked with no DNA. The CDR3 length is 17 residues. The germline V gene encodes CDR1 LNHNV and CDR2 YYDKDF (reference sequence). The CDR3 is CATGGRSEDSGANVLTF.

The V and J genes are TRBV19 and TRBJ2-1. CDR1 is LNHDA, CDR2 SQIVND, per germline (reference sequence). The CDR3 sequence is 13 residues long. CDR3 sequence: CASSIAGFNEQFF. Looking up the rest from reference TRBV19 and TRBJ2-1 gives the full variable domain: DGGITQSPKYLFRKEGQNVTLSCEQNLNHDAMYWYRQDPGQGLRLIYYSQIVNDFQKGDIAEGYSVSREKKESFPLTVTSAQKNPTAFYLCASSIAGFNEQFFGPGTRLTVL.

The chain joins TRBV6-5 to TRBJ2-1. This CDR3 is 15 amino acids long. The germline CDR1 and CDR2 sequences are MNHEY and SVGAGI. The CDR3 is CASSYSLSSYNEQFF.

This rearrangement joins TRBV28 to TRBJ1-1; the TCRdb D gene call, TRBD1, has no DNA to confirm it. The germline V gene encodes CDR1 MDHEN and CDR2 SYDVKM. The CDR3 is made up of 13 amino acids. CDR3 sequence: CASSPDRVTEAFF.